This T cell receptor (beta chain) emerged from a study of blood T cell repertoires in COVID-19. It was during active infection that Seattle patients were enrolled and then longitudinally followed. The germline V gene encodes CDR1 MRHNA and CDR2 SNTAGT. The length of the CDR3 is 10 residues. Trimming removed 10 bases from V and 3 bases from J, with 5 bases in between. Clones were read by immunoSEQ multiplex PCR, and TCRdb kept only the in-frame ones, dropping some. Among around 130,000 clones, more than 75% were seen once, and the ten largest hold roughly 4.5%. This TCR came from a man aged 55 to 70 with COVID-19, enrolled during active disease. Source material: peripheral blood. This chain joins TRBV6-4 and TRBJ2-3; D ambiguous. CDR3 bases: TGTGCCAACGGGACAGATACGCAGTATTTT. Its protein is CANGTDTQYF.